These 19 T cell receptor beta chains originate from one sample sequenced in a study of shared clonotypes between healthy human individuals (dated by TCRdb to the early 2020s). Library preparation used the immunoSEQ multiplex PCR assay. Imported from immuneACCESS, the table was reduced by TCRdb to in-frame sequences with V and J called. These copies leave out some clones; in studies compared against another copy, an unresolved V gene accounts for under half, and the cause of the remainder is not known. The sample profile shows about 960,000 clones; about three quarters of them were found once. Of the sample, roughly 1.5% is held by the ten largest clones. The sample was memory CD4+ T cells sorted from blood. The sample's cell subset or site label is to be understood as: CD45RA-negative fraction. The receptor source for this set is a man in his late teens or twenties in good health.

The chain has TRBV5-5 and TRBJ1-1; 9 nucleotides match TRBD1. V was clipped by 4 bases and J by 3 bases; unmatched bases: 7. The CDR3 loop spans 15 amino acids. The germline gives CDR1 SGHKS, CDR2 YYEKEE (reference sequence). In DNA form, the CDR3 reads TGTGCCAGCAGCCTACGGGACAGGGAGGACACTGAAGCTTTCTTT. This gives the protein CASSLRDREDTEAFF.

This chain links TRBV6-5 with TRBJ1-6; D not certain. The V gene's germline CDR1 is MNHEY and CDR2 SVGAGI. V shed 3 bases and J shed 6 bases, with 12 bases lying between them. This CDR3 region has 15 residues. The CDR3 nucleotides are TGTGCCAGCAGTTATTCAAATCCTTCTAATTCACCCCTCCACTTT. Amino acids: CASSYSNPSNSPLHF.

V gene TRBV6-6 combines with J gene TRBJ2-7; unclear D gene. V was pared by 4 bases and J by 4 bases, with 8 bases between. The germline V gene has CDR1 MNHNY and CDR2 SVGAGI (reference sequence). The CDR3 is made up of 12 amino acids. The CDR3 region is CASSFEVYEQYF. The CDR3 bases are TGTGCCAGCAGTTTTGAGGTGTACGAGCAGTACTTC.

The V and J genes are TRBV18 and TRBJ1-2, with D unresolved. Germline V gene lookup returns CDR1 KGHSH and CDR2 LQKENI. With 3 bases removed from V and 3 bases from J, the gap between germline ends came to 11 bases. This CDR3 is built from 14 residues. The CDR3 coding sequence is TGTGCCAGCTCACCTGATGCCGCCGACTATGGCTACACCTTC. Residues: CASSPDAADYGYTF.

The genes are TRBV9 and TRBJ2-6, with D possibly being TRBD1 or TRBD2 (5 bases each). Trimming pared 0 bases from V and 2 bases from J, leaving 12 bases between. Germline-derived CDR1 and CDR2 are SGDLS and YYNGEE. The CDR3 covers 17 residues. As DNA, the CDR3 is TGTGCCAGCAGCGTAGCTACCGGGGCGGCTGGGGCCAACGTCCTGACTTTC. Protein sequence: CASSVATGAAGANVLTF.

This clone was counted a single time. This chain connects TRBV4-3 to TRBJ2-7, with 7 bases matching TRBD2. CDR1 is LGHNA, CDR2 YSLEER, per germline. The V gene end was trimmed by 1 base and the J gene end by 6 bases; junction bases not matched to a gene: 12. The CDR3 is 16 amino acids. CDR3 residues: CASSQVSGIRPTEQYF. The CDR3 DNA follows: TGCGCCAGCAGCCAAGTGAGCGGGATCCGACCCACCGAGCAGTACTTC.

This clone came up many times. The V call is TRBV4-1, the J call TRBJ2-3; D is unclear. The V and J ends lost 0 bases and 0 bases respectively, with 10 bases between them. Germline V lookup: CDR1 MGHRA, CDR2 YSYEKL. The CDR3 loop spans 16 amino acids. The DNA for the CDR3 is TGCGCCAGCAGCCAAGATTGGCTTCCCAGCACAGATACGCAGTATTTT. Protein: CASSQDWLPSTDTQYF.

CDR3 DNA: TGCGCCAGCAGCTTCCGGACAGGCACAGATACGCAGTATTTT. Translating gives CASSFRTGTDTQYF. The chain links TRBV5-1 to TRBJ2-3; possible D gene TRBD1, 6 bases. CDR1 is SGHRS and CDR2 is YFSETQ in the germline V gene. V shed 2 bases and J shed 1 base, with 8 bases lying between them. The CDR3 runs to 14 residues.

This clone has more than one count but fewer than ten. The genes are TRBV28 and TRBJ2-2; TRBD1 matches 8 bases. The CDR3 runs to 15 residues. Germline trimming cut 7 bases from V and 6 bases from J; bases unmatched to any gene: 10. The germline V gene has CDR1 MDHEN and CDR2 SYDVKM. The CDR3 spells CASIRTGMGAGELFF. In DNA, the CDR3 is TGTGCCAGCATTCGGACAGGGATGGGAGCCGGGGAGCTGTTTTTT.

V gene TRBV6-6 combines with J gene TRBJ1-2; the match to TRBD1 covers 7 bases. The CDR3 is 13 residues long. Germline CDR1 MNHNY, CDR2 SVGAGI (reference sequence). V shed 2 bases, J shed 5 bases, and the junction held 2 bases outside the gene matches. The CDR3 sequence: CASSYTRGYGYTF. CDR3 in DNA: TGTGCCAGCAGTTACACCAGGGGGTATGGCTACACCTTC.

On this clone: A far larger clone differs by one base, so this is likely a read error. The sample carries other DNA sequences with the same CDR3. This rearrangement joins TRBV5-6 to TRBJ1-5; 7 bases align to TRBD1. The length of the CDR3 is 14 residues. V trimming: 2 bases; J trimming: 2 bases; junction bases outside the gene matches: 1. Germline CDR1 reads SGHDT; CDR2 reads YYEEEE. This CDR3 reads CASSFRGGNQPQHF. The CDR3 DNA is TGTGCCAGCAGCTTCAGGGGGGGCAATCAGCCCCAGCATTTT.

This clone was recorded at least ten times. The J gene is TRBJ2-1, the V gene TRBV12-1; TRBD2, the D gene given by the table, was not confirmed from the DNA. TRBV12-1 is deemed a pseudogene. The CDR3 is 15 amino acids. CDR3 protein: CASSVTSGNYNEQFF. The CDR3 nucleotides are TGTGCCAGCAGCGTAACTAGCGGGAACTACAATGAGCAGTTCTTC.

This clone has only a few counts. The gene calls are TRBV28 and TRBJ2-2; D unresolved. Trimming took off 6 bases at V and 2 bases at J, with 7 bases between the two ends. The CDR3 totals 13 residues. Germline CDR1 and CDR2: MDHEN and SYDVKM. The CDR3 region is CASRAPNTGELFF. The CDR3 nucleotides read TGTGCCAGCAGGGCACCCAACACCGGGGAGCTGTTTTTT.

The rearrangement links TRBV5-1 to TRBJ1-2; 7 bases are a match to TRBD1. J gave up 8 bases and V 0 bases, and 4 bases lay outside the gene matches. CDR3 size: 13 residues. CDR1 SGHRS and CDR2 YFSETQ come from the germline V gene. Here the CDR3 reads CASSLEGAGGYTF. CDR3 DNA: TGCGCCAGCAGCTTGGAGGGGGCTGGAGGCTACACCTTC.

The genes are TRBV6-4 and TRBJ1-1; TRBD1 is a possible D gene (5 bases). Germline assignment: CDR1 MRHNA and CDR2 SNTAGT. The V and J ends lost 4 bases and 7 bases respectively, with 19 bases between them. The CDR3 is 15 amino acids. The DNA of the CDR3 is TGTGCCAGCAGTGTCATGGGGGGAGGACATGGTGAAGCTTTCTTT. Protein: CASSVMGGGHGEAFF.

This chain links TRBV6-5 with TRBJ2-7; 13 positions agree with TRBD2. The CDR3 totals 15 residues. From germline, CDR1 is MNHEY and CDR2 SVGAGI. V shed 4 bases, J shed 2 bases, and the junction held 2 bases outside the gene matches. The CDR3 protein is CASSSGLAGTYEQYF. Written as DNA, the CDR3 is TGTGCCAGCAGTTCGGGACTAGCGGGGACCTACGAGCAGTACTTC.

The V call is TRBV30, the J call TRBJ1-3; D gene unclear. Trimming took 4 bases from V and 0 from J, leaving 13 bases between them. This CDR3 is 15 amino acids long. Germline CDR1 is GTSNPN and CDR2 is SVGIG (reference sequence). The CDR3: CAWIRAQPSGNTIYF. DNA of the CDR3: TGTGCCTGGATTAGGGCGCAGCCCTCTGGAAACACCATATATTTT.

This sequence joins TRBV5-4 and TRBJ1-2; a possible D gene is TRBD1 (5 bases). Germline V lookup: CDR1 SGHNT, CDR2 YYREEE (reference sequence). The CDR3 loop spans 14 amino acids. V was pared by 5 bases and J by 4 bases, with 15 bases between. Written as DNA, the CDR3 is TGTGCCAGCAGTAGAGGGGCGAGAGGCTATGGCTACACCTTC. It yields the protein CASSRGARGYGYTF.

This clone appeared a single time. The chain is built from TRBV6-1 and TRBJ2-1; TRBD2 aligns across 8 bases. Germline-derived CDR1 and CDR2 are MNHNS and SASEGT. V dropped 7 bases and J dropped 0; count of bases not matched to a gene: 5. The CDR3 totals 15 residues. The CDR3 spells CASTRGGTSYNEQFF. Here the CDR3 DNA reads TGTGCCAGCACCCGCGGGGGGACCTCCTACAATGAGCAGTTCTTC.